The clone carrying this T cell receptor (beta chain) turned up a few times. The antigen is undetermined. This CDR3 spans 13 amino acids. CDR1 is DFQATT and CDR2 is SNEGSKA in the germline V gene (reference sequence). Trimming removed 5 bases from V and 1 base from J; junction bases left unmatched: 4. The data were taken from a study of identical twins. Regarding the study as a whole: Insertions ran lower in abundant cord blood beta clonotypes, though not in memory repertoires.

TCRdb ran MiXCR on the 5' RACE reads and lists one entry per CDR3 protein. The table lists about 790,000 distinct CDR3 sequences, roughly 18% of them singletons, with roughly 14% in the top ten. This sample was shared with a second study, whose subject was T cells expressing NK-cell markers. That work adds: Sequencing covered eight donors, seven HCMV-seropositive and one seronegative. Of the CD8+ T cells in five or six donors, roughly 1.0-7.0% belonged to dominant NKG2C+ clonotypes. Similarly, these clonotypes led the CD3+CD56-NKG2C+ fraction as well in a few donors.

The rearrangement joins TRBV20-1 to TRBJ1-2, with 7 positions matching TRBD1. Sequenced: PBMCs. The sequence derives from a woman between 18 and 29 years old in good health. The CDR3 sequence: CSAGTASNYGYTF. CDR3 bases: TGCAGTGCTGGGACAGCGAGTAACTATGGCTACACCTTC.